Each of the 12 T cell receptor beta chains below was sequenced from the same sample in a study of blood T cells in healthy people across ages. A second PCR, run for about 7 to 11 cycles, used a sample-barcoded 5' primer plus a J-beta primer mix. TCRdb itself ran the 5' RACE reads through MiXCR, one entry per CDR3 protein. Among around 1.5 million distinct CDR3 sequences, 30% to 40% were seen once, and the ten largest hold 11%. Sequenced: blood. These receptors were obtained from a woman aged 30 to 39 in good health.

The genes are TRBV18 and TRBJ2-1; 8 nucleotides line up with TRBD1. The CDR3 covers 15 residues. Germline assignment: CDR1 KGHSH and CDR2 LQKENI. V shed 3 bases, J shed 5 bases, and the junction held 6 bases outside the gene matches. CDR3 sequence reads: CASSPQRQGNNEQFF. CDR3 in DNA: TGTGCCAGCTCACCGCAAAGACAGGGGAACAATGAGCAGTTCTTC.

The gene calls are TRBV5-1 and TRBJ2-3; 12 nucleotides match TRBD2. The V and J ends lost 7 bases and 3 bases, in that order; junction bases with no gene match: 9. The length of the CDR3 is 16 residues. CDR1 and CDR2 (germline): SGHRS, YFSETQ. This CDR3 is CASSTSGSIWTDTQYF. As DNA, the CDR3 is TGCGCCAGCTCGACTAGCGGGAGTATTTGGACAGATACGCAGTATTTT.

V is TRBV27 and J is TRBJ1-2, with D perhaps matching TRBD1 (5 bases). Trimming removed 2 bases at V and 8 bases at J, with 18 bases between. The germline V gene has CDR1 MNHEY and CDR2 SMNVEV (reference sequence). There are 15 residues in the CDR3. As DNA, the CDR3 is TGTGCCAGCAGTTTAAACCTGGGCAGGGAAGGCGGCTACACCTTC. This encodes CASSLNLGREGGYTF.

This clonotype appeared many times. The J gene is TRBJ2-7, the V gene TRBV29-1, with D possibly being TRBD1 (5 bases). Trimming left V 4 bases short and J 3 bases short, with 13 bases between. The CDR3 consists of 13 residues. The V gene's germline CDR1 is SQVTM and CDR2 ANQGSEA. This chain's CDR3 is CSVVGLEIYEQYF. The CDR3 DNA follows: TGCAGCGTTGTGGGGCTAGAGATCTACGAGCAGTACTTC.

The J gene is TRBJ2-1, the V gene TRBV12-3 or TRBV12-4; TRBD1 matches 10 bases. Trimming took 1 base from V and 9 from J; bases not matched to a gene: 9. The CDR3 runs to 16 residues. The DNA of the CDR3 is TGTGCCAGCAGTTTAGAGGGGGGGGACAGGGGTAGTGAGCAGTTCTTC. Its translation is CASSLEGGDRGSEQFF.

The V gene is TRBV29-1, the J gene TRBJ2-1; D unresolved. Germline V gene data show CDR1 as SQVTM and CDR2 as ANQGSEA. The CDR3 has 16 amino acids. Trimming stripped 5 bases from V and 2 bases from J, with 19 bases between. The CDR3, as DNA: TGCAGCGTTAAGACCTTGAACGAACCACCCTACAATGAGCAGTTCTTC. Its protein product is CSVKTLNEPPYNEQFF.

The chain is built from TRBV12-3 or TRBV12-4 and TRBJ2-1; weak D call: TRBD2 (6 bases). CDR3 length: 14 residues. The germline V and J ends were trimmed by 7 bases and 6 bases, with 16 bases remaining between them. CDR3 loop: CASKLRGEVNEQFF. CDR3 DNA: TGTGCCAGCAAACTACGAGGGGAGGTCAATGAGCAGTTCTTC.

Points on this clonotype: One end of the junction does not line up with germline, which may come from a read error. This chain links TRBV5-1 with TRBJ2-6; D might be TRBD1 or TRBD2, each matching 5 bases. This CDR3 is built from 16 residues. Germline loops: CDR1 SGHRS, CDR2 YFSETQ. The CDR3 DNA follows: TGCGCCAGCAGCCCAAACCCAGGGCCCGGGGTCAACGTCATGACTTTC. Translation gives CASSPNPGPGVNVMTF.

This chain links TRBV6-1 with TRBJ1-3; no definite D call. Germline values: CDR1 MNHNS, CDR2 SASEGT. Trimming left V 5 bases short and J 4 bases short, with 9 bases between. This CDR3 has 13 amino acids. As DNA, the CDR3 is TGTGCCAGCAGTATCCAGTGGGGAAACACCATATATTTT. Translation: CASSIQWGNTIYF.

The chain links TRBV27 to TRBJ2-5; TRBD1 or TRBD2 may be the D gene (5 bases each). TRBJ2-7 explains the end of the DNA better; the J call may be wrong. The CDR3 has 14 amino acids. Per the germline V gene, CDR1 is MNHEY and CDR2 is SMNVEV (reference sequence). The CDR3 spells CASSYGPGTCEQYF. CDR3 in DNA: TGTGCCAGCAGCTATGGTCCTGGGACCTGCGAGCAGTACTTC.

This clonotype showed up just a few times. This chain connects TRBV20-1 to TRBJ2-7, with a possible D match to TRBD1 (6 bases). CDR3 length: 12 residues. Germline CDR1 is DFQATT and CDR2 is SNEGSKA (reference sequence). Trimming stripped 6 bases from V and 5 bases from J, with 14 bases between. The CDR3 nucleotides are TGCAGTGCGTCAGGGGCCGACAACGAGCAGTACTTC. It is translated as CSASGADNEQYF.

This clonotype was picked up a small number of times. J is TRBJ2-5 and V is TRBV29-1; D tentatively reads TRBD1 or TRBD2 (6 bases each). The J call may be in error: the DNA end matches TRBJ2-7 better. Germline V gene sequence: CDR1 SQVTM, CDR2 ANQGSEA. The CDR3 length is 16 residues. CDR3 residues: CSVDRSEGGTHYEQYF. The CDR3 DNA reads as TGCAGCGTTGATAGGAGTGAGGGGGGAACACACTACGAGCAGTACTTC.